This paragraph covers one T cell receptor beta chain sequence. This specimen comes from a study of CD8 T cells in Susac syndrome. Germline-derived CDR1 and CDR2 are LGHDT and YNNKEL (reference sequence). The CDR3 consists of 15 residues. V lost 4 bases to trimming and J lost 3 bases, with 15 bases between them. A quantity of about 0.5 to 1 ug RNA underwent reverse transcription using random hexamers. From the immunoSEQ multiplex PCR reads, TCRdb called clonotypes with MiXCR, one entry per CDR3 protein. The sample holds 70,000 to 100,000 distinct CDR3 sequences, about 95% seen once. The origin of this receptor is a human donor with Susac syndrome. The chain combines TRBV3-1 with TRBJ1-1; D unclear. Sequencing was carried out using CD8+ T cells from PBMCs. CDR3 protein: CASSRPGRADTEAFF. The CDR3 DNA is TGTGCCAGCAGCCGCCCCGGGAGGGCGGACACTGAAGCTTTCTTT.